This T cell receptor (beta chain) stems from a study of beta chain features in type 1 diabetes. Since all of the isolated RNA was reverse transcribed, expressed TCRB transcripts were what got sequenced. Sequencing was performed with immunoSEQ multiplex PCR; in TCRdb, only in-frame clones are kept and a portion is missing. The repertoire includes about 150,000 clones, approximately 8.4% of them detected once, and roughly 2.5% sits in the top ten. Overall study results and limits: Patients with type 1 diabetes showed fewer VDJ junction insertions and more deletions. Patients showed naive, central memory and Treg TCRB repertoires that appeared more similar than those of healthy donors.

The CDR3 loop spans 15 amino acids. CDR1 and CDR2 (germline): GTSNPN, SVGIG (reference sequence). The table lists this clone with many counts. The antigen is not known. The clonotype originates from a woman between 18 and 29 years old in good health. Sequenced: central memory CD4+ T cells from blood. The V call is TRBV30, the J call TRBJ2-2, with TRBD1 as a possible D gene (6 bases). Here the CDR3 reads CALPRGLADTGELFF. The CDR3 DNA reads as TGTGCTTTACCCAGGGGTTTAGCCGACACCGGGGAGCTGTTTTTT.